This record looks at one T cell receptor beta chain sequence and its context. Its target is unknown. Specified time point: persistent/refractory GD, antithyroid drugs over 5 years with positive TRAb. From PBMCs, RNA was extracted and then used to make the TCR library. American Thyroid Association guidelines were used to diagnose Graves' disease. The sample comes from a study of regulatory T cells in long-lasting Graves disease. Study-wide results and limits: TRBV28, TRBJ1-2 and TRBJ2-5 emerged as the favored segments in persistent disease. Lower TCR diversity was seen in persistent Graves' patients than in newly diagnosed ones.

The germline V gene encodes CDR1 MNHEY and CDR2 SMNVEV (reference sequence). This CDR3 has 15 residues. Germline trimming cut 3 bases from V and 2 bases from J; bases unmatched to any gene: 2. TCR beta libraries were built with iRepertoire HTBI primers and Arm-PCR of CDR3 regions. In the source study's methods: The samples included approximately 60 TRBV and some 15 TRBJ segments. TCRdb redid the calling of the multiplex PCR reads with MiXCR, one entry per CDR3 protein. The authors' filters were not applied to this entry. The table has about 470,000 distinct CDR3 sequences, more than 20% seen once; the top ten hold less than 9%.

The input for sequencing was peripheral blood mononuclear cells (PBMCs), taken when the disease was refractory, from a patient treated with antithyroid drugs. This chain links TRBV27 with TRBJ2-2, with 8 positions matching TRBD2. The receptor was isolated from a female donor with Graves disease. CDR3 loop: CASSFRTSNTGELFF. The DNA for the CDR3 is TGTGCCAGCAGTTTCCGGACTAGCAACACCGGGGAGCTGTTTTTT.